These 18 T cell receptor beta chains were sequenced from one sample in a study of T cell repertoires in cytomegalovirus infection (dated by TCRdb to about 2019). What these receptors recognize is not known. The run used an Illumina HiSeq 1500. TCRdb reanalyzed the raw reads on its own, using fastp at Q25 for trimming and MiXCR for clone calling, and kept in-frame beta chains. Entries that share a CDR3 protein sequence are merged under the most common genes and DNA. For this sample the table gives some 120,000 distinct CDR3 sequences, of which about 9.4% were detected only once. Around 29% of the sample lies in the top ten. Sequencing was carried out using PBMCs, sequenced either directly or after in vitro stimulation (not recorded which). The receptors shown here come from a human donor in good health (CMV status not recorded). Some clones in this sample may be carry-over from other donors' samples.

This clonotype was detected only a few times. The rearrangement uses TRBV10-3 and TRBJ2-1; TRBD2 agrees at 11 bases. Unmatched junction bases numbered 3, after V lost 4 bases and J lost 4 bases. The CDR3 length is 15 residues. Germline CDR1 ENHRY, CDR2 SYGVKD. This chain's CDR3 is CAISVAGGGYNEQFF. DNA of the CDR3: TGTGCCATCAGTGTAGCGGGAGGGGGATACAATGAGCAGTTCTTC.

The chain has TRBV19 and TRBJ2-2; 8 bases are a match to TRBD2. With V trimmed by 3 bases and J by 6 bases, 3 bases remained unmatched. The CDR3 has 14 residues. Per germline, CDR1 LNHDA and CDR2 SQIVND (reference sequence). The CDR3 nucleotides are TGTGCCAGTAGTATCGGACTAGCCTCCGGGGAGCTGTTTTTT. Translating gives CASSIGLASGELFF.

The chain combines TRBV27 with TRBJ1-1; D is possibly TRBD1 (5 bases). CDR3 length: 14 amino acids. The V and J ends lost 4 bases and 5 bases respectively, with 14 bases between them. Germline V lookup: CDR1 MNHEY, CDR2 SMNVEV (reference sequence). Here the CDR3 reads CASSSRDSKTEAFF. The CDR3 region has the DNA TGTGCCAGCAGTTCCAGGGATTCGAAAACTGAAGCTTTCTTT.

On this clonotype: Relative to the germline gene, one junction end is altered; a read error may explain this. The CDR3 is CASRKRSTDTQCF. CDR3 DNA: TGTGCCAGCAGGAAGCGTAGCACAGATACGCAGTGTTTT. This sequence joins TRBV6-5 and TRBJ2-3; no clear D. CDR1 MNHEY and CDR2 SVGAGI come from the germline V gene. The CDR3 is made up of 13 amino acids.

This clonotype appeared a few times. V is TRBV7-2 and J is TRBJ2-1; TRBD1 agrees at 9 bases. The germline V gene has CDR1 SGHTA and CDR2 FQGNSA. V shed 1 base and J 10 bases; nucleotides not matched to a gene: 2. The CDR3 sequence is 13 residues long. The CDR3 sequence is CASSLGDREEQFF. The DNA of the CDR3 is TGTGCCAGCAGCTTAGGGGACAGGGAGGAGCAGTTCTTC.

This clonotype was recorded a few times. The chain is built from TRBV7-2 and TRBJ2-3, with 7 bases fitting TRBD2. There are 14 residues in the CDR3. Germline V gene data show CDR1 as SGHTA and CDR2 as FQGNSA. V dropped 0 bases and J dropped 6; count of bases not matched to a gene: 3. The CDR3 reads CASSLALAVDTQYF. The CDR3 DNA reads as TGTGCCAGCAGCTTAGCGCTAGCGGTCGATACGCAGTATTTT.

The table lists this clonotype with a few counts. CDR3 region: CATRIAHSYEQYV. CDR3 sequence (DNA): TGTGCCACAAGAATAGCCCACTCCTACGAGCAGTACGTC. The chain recombines TRBV6-2 or TRBV6-3 with TRBJ2-7; D remains unclear. In germline, CDR1 is MNHEY, CDR2 SVGEGT. The CDR3 is 13 residues long. Trimming stripped 10 bases from V and 0 bases from J, with 13 bases between.

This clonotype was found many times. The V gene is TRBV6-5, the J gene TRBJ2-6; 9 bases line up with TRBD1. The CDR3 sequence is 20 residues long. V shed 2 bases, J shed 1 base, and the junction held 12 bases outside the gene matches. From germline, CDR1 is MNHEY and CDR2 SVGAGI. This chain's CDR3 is CASSYQWTGVVASGANVLTF. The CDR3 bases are TGTGCCAGCAGTTACCAGTGGACAGGGGTGGTGGCGTCTGGGGCCAACGTCCTGACTTTC.

The CDR3 region has the DNA TGTGCCAGCAGTTTCGGGACTAACACAGATACGCAGTATTTT. Translating gives CASSFGTNTDTQYF. The V call is TRBV12-3 or TRBV12-4, the J call TRBJ2-3; TRBD2 matches 7 bases. There are 14 residues in the CDR3. J gave up 2 bases and V 3 bases, and 2 bases lay outside the gene matches.

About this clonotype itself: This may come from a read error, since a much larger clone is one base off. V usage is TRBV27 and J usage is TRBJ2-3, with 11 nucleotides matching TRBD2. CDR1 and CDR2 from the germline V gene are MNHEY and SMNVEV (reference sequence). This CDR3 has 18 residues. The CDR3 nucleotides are TGTGCCAGCAGTTTTGTTGCTAGCGGGAGGACTAGCACAGATACGCGGTATTTT. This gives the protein CASSFVASGRTSTDTRYF.

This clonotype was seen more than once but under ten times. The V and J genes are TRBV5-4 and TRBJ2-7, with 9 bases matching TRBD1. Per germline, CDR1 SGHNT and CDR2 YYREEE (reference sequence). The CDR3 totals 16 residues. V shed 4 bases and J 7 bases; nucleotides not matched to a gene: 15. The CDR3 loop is CASSPGGVRTGDEQYV. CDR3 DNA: TGTGCCAGCAGCCCTGGAGGTGTTCGGACAGGGGATGAGCAGTACGTC.

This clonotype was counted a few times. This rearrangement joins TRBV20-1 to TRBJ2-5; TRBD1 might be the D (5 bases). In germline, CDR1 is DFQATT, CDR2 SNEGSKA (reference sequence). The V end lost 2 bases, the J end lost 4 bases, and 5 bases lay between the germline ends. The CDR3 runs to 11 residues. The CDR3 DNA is TGCAGTGCTAGACAGGGAGAGACCCAGTACTTC. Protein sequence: CSARQGETQYF.

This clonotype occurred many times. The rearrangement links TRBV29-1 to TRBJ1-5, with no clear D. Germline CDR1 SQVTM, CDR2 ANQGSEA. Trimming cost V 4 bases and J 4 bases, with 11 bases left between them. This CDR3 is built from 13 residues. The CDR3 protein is CSVGMAVNQPQHF. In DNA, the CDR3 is TGCAGCGTTGGCATGGCAGTAAATCAGCCCCAGCATTTT. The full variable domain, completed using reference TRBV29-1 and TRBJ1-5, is SAVISQKPSRDICQRGTSLTIQCQVDSQVTMMFWYRQQPGQSLTLIATANQGSEATYESGFVIDKFPISRPNLTFSTLTVSNMSPEDSSIYLCSVGMAVNQPQHFGDGTRLSIL.

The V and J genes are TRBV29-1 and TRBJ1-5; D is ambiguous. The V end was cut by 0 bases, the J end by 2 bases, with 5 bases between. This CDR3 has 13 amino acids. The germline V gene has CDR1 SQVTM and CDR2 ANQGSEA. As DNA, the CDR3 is TGCAGCGTTGAAGAAGGAGGCAATCAGCCCCAGCATTTT. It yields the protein CSVEEGGNQPQHF.

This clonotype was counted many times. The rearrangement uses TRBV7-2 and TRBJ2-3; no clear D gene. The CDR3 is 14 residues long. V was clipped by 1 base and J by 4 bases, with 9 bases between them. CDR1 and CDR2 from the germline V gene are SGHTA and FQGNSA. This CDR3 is CASSLGISADTQYF. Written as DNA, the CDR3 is TGTGCCAGCAGCTTAGGTATCTCTGCAGATACGCAGTATTTT. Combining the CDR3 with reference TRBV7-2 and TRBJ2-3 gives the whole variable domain GAGVSQSPSNKVTEKGKDVELRCDPISGHTALYWYRQSLGQGLEFLIYFQGNSAPDKSGLPSDRFSAERTGGSVSTLTIQRTQQEDSAVYLCASSLGISADTQYFGPGTRLTVL.

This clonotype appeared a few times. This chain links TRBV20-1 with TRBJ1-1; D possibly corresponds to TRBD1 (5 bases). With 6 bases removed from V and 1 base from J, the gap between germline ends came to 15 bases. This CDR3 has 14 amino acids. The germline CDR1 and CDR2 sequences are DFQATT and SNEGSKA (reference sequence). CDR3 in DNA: TGCAGTGCCCGGCCTGGGGGGTGGAACACTGAAGCTTTCTTT. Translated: CSARPGGWNTEAFF.

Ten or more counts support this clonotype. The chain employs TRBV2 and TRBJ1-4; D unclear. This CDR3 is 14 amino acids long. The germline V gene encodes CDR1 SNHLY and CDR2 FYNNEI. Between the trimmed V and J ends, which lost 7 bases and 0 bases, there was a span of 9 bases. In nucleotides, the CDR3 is TGTGCCAGCACTCAATCGGCAACTAATGAAAAACTGTTTTTT. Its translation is CASTQSATNEKLFF.

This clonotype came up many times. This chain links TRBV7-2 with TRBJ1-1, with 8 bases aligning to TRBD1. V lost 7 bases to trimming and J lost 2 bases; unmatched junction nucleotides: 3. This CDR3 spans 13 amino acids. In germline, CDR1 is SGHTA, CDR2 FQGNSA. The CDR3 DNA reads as TGTGCCAGCAACAGGGGGAGAAACACTGAAGCTTTCTTT. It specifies CASNRGRNTEAFF.